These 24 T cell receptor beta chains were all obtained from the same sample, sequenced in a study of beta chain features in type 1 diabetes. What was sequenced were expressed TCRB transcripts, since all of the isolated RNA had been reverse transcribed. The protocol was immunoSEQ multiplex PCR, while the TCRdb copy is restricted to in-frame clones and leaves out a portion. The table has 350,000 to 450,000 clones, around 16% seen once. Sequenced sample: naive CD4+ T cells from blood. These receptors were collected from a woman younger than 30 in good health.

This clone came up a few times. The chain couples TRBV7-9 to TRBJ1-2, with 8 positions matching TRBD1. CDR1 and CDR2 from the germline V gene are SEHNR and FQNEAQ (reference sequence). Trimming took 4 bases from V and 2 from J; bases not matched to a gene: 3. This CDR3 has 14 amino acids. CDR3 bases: TGTGCCAGCAGCTGGACAGGGACGAACTATGGCTACACCTTC. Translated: CASSWTGTNYGYTF.

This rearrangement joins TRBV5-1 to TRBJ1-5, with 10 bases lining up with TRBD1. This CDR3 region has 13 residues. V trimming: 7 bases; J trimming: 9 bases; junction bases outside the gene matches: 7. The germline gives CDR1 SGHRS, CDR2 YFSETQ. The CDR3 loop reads CASGTGDEGPQHF. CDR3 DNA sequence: TGCGCCAGCGGGACAGGGGATGAAGGGCCCCAGCATTTT. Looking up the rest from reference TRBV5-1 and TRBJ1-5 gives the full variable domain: KAGVTQTPRYLIKTRGQQVTLSCSPISGHRSVSWYQQTPGQGLQFLFEYFSETQRNKGNFPGRFSGRQFSNSRSEMNVSTLELGDSALYLCASGTGDEGPQHFGDGTRLSIL.

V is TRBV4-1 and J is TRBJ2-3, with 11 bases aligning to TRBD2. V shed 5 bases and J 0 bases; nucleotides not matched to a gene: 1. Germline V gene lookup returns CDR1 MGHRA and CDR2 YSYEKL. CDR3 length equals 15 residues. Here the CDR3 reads CASSGTSGSTDTQYF. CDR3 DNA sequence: TGCGCCAGCAGCGGGACTAGCGGTAGCACAGATACGCAGTATTTT.

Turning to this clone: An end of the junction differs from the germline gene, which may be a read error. The CDR3 DNA sequence: TGTGCCAGCCTAAGGGACAGGTTATACAGTGAGCAGTTCTTC. It yields the protein CASLRDRLYSEQFF. The chain joins TRBV6-1 to TRBJ2-1, with 8 bases fitting TRBD1. CDR1 and CDR2 (germline): MNHNS, SASEGT. This CDR3 has 14 residues.

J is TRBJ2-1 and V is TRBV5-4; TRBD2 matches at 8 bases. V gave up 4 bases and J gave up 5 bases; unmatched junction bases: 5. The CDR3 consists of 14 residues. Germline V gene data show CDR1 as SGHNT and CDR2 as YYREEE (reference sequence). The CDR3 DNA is TGTGCCAGCAGCCCGGTGCGGGAGGACAATGAGCAGTTCTTC. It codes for CASSPVREDNEQFF.

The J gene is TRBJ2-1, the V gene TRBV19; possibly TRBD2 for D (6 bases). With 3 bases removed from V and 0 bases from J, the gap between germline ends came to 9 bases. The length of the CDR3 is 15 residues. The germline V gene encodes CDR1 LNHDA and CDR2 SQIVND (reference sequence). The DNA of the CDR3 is TGTGCCAGTAGTATGGAGGGCCGCTCCTACAATGAGCAGTTCTTC. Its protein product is CASSMEGRSYNEQFF.

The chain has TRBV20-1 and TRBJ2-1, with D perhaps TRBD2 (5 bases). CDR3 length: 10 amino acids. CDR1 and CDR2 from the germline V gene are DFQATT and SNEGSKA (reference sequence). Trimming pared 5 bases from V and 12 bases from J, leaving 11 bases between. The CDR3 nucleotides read TGCAGTGCTTTTAGCGCTTGGCAGTTCTTC. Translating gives CSAFSAWQFF.

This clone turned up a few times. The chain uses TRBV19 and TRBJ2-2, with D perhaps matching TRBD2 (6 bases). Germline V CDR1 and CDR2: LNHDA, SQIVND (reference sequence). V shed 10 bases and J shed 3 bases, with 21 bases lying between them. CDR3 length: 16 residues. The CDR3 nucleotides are TGTGCCACTTACCCGGGGGTAGCCTCTTACACCGGGGAGCTGTTTTTT. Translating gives CATYPGVASYTGELFF.

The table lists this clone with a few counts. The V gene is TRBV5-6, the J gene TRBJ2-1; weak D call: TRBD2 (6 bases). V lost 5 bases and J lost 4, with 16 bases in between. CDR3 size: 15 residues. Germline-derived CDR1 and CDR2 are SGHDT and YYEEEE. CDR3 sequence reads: CASRAAGGGYNEQFF. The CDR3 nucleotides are TGTGCCAGCAGGGCTGCTGGGGGAGGATACAATGAGCAGTTCTTC.

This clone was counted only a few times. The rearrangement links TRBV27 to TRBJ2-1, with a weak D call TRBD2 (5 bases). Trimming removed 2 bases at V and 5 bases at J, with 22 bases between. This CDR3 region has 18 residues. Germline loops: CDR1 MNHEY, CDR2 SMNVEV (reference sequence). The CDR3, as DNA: TGTGCCAGCAGTTTACCGACGGGTAAGGGCGGGTCGCACAATGAGCAGTTCTTC. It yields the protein CASSLPTGKGGSHNEQFF.

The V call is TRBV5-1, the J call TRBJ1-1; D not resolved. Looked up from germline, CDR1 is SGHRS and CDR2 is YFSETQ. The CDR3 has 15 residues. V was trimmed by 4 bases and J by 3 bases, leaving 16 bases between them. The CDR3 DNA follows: TGCGCCAGCAGCCTTGGTACAGTAACCTACACTGAAGCTTTCTTT. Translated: CASSLGTVTYTEAFF.

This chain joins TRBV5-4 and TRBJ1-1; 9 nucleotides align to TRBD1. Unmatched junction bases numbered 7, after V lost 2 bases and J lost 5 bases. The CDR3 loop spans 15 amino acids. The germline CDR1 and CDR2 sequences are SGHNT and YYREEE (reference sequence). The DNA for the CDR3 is TGTGCCAGCAGCTTAAAAGGGACAGGGATTACTGAAGCTTTCTTT. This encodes CASSLKGTGITEAFF. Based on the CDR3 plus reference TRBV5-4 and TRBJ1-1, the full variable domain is ETGVTQSPTHLIKTRGQQVTLRCSSQSGHNTVSWYQQALGQGPQFIFQYYREEENGRGNFPPRFSGLQFPNYSSELNVNALELDDSALYLCASSLKGTGITEAFFGQGTRLTVV.

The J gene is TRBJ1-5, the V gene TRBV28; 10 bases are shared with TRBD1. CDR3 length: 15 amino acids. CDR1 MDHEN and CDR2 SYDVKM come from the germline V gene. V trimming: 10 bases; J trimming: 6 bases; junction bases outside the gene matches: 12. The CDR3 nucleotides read TGTGCCACCCTGTGGGAGACAGGGGGCGGTCAGCCCCAGCATTTT. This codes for CATLWETGGGQPQHF. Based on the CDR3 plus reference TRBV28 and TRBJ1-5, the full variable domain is DVKVTQSSRYLVKRTGEKVFLECVQDMDHENMFWYRQDPGLGLRLIYFSYDVKMKEKGDIPEGYSVSREKKERFSLILESASTNQTSMYLCATLWETGGGQPQHFGDGTRLSIL.

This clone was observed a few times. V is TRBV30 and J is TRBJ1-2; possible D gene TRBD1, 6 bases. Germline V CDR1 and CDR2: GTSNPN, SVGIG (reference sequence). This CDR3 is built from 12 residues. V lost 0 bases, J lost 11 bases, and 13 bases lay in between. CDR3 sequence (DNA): TGTGCCTGGAGTGTAGTGACAGGTGGTTACACCTTC. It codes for CAWSVVTGGYTF.

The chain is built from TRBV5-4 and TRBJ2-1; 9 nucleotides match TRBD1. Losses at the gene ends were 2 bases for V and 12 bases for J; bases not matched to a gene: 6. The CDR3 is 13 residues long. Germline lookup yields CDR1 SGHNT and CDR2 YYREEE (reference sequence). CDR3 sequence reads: CASSLIPDRGQFF. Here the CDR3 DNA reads TGTGCCAGCAGCTTAATCCCGGACAGGGGGCAGTTCTTC.

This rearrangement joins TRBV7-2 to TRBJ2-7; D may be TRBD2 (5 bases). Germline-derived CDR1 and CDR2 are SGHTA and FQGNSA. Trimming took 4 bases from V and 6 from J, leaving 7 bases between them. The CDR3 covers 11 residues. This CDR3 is CASSSGVEQYF. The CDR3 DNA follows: TGTGCCAGCAGCTCCGGGGTCGAGCAGTACTTC. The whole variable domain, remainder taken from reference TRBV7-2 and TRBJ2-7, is GAGVSQSPSNKVTEKGKDVELRCDPISGHTALYWYRQSLGQGLEFLIYFQGNSAPDKSGLPSDRFSAERTGGSVSTLTIQRTQQEDSAVYLCASSSGVEQYFGPGTRLTVT.

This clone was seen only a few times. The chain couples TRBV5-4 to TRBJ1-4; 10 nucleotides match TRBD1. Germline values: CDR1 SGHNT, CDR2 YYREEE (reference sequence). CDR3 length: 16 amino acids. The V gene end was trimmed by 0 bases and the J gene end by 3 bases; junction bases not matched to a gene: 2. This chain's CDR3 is CASSLGDRGPNEKLFF. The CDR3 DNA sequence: TGTGCCAGCAGCTTGGGTGACAGGGGGCCTAATGAAAAACTGTTTTTT.

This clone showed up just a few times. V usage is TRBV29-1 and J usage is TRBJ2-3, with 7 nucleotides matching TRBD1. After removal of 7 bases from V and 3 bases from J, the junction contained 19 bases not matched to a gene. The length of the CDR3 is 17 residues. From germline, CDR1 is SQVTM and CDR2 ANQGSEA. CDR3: CSALPPRGLKVTDTQYF. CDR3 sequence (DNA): TGCAGCGCCTTACCCCCTAGGGGGCTAAAGGTTACAGATACGCAGTATTTT.

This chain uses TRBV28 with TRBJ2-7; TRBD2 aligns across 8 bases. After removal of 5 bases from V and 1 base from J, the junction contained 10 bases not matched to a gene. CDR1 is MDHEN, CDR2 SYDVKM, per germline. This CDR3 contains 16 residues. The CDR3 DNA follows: TGTGCCAGCAGTCCCCCCCGGACTAGCCATTCCTACGAGCAGTACTTC. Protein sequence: CASSPPRTSHSYEQYF.

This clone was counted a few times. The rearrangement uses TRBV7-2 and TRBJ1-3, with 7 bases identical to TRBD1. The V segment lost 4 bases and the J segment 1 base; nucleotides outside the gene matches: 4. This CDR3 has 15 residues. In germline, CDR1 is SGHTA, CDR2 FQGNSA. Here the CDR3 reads CASSSDRSSGNTIYF. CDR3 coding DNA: TGTGCCAGCAGCTCGGACAGGTCTTCTGGAAACACCATATATTTT.

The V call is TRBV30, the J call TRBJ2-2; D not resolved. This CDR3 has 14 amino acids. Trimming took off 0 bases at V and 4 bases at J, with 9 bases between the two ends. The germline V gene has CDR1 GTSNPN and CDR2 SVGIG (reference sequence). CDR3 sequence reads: CAWSVLIGTGELFF. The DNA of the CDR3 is TGTGCCTGGAGTGTACTGATCGGCACCGGGGAGCTGTTTTTT. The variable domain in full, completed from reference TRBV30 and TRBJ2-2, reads SQTIHQWPATLVQPVGSPLSLECTVEGTSNPNLYWYRQAAGRGLQLLFYSVGIGQISSEVPQNLSASRPQDRQFILSSKKLLLSDSGFYLCAWSVLIGTGELFFGEGSRLTVL.

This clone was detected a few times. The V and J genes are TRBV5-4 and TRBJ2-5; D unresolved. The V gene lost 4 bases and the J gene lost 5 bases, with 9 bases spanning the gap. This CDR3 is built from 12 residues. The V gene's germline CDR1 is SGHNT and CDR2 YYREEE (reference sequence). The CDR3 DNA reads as TGTGCCAGCAGCGCAAGCCGGGAGACCCAGTACTTC. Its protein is CASSASRETQYF.

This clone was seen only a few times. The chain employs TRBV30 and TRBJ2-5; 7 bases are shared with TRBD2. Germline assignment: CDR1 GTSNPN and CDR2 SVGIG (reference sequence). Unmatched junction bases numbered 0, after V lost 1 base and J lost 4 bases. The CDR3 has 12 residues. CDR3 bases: TGTGCCTGGAGTGGGGGGGGAGAGACCCAGTACTTC. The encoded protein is CAWSGGGETQYF.

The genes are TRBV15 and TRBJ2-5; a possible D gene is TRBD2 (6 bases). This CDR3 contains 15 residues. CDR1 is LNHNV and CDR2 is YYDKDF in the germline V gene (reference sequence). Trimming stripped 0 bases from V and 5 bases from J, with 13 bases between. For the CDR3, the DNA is TGTGCCACCAGCAGAGATGACCCGGGACTGGAGACCCAGTACTTC. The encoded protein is CATSRDDPGLETQYF.